Shown below are 31 T cell receptor beta chains from a single sample sequenced in a study of monozygotic twins with inflammatory bowel disease. TCRdb re-called the 5' RACE reads, yielding one record per CDR3 amino acid sequence without DNA. This sample's table reports around 400,000 distinct CDR3 sequences. Sequenced input: blood. The receptors stem from a human donor with ulcerative colitis or Crohn's disease, or a healthy co-twin of an affected twin (not recorded which).

The chain uses TRBV28 and TRBJ2-7; with no DNA, the TCRdb D assignment of TRBD1 cannot be verified. This CDR3 is 16 amino acids long. Germline lookup yields CDR1 MDHEN and CDR2 SYDVKM. This CDR3 reads CASSPLGGQITYEQYF.

The chain joins TRBV20-1 to TRBJ2-5; no DNA is available, so the TRBD2 call from TCRdb remains unchecked. The CDR3 has 16 amino acids. Germline CDR1 DFQATT, CDR2 SNEGSKA (reference sequence). The CDR3: CSASRVVGREQETQYF.

J is TRBJ1-4 and V is TRBV2. Germline V CDR1 and CDR2: SNHLY, FYNNEI. This CDR3 comprises 13 residues. CDR3 amino acids: CASRGGQGEKLFF.

The chain employs TRBV20-1 and TRBJ2-2; TCRdb's D gene call, TRBD1, goes unchecked for lack of DNA. Germline lookup yields CDR1 DFQATT and CDR2 SNEGSKA (reference sequence). The CDR3 sequence is 12 residues long. The CDR3 sequence: CSAPRGTGELFF.

The chain is built from TRBV27 and TRBJ2-1; without DNA, the TCRdb call of TRBD1 cannot be checked. Looked up from germline, CDR1 is MNHEY and CDR2 is SMNVEV (reference sequence). The CDR3 is 13 amino acids. CDR3 sequence reads: CASSYGTSDRQFF.

This rearrangement joins TRBV3-1 to TRBJ2-7; TCRdb names TRBD2, which stays unverified in the absence of DNA. Germline CDR1 reads LGHDT; CDR2 reads YNNKEL (reference sequence). The CDR3 sequence is 14 residues long. CDR3 sequence reads: CASSPEAGEAEQYF.

CDR3 residues: CASSLDRGTEQYF. V is TRBV5-1 and J is TRBJ2-7; the D call of TRBD1 rests on TCRdb alone, since no DNA is present to check it. The CDR3 spans 13 residues. Germline loops: CDR1 SGHRS, CDR2 YFSETQ.

This chain connects TRBV28 to TRBJ2-7; TCRdb's D call, TRBD1, is unchecked because there is no DNA. CDR3 length: 14 residues. Germline V gene sequence: CDR1 MDHEN, CDR2 SYDVKM. CDR3 sequence reads: CASSPTVPSYEQYF. Drawing the rest from reference TRBV28 and TRBJ2-7, the complete variable domain is DVKVTQSSRYLVKRTGEKVFLECVQDMDHENMFWYRQDPGLGLRLIYFSYDVKMKEKGDIPEGYSVSREKKERFSLILESASTNQTSMYLCASSPTVPSYEQYFGPGTRLTVT.

The CDR3 loop is CALVETTNEKLFF. The genes are TRBV12-3 or TRBV12-4 and TRBJ1-4. CDR3 length: 13 residues.

The rearrangement links TRBV7-9 to TRBJ2-7; as DNA is missing, the TRBD1 call by TCRdb cannot be tested. CDR3 length: 16 amino acids. Germline CDR1 reads SEHNR; CDR2 reads FQNEAQ (reference sequence). The CDR3 loop reads CASSLAERGRWGEQYF.

The chain uses TRBV10-1 and TRBJ2-3. This CDR3 comprises 15 residues. CDR1 is WNHNN and CDR2 is SYGVQD in the germline V gene (reference sequence). CDR3 amino acids: CASSEFRLSTDTQYF.

This sequence joins TRBV10-3 and TRBJ1-5; lacking DNA, the TRBD1 call made by TCRdb goes unchecked. Germline CDR1 reads ENHRY; CDR2 reads SYGVKD. The CDR3 is 15 amino acids. The CDR3 region is CATRQPGPKTQPQHF.

This sequence joins TRBV18 and TRBJ1-5. Germline V gives CDR1 KGHSH, CDR2 LQKENI. CDR3 size: 15 residues. CDR3 sequence: CASSPIGDFNQPQHF. Supplemented by reference TRBV18 and TRBJ1-5, the full variable domain reads NAGVMQNPRHLVRRRGQEARLRCSPMKGHSHVYWYRQLPEEGLKFMVYLQKENIIDESGMPKERFSAEFPKEGPSILRIQQVVRGDSAAYFCASSPIGDFNQPQHFGDGTRLSIL.

This chain connects TRBV30 to TRBJ1-5. CDR3 length equals 14 residues. Per the germline V gene, CDR1 is GTSNPN and CDR2 is SVGIG (reference sequence). Here the CDR3 reads CAWSDPEGNQPQHF.

CDR3 residues: CASSLAGLAGAISYEQYF. This chain joins TRBV12-3 or TRBV12-4 and TRBJ2-7; absent DNA, TCRdb's TRBD2 call cannot be checked. The CDR3 contains 18 residues.

The gene calls are TRBV9 and TRBJ1-2. This CDR3 comprises 13 residues. The germline V gene encodes CDR1 SGDLS and CDR2 YYNGEE. This CDR3 is CASSPVKDEGYTF.

The V and J genes are TRBV5-6 and TRBJ2-5; TCRdb's D gene call, TRBD1, goes unchecked for lack of DNA. The length of the CDR3 is 14 residues. Germline CDR1 and CDR2: SGHDT and YYEEEE. The chain's CDR3 is CASSSWGIQETQYF.

The gene calls are TRBV9 and TRBJ2-7; TCRdb picks TRBD1, but there is no DNA to check that call. The germline V gene has CDR1 SGDLS and CDR2 YYNGEE. This CDR3 comprises 14 residues. This CDR3 is CASSVGTKPYEQYF.

The chain recombines TRBV28 with TRBJ1-2; the D call from TCRdb, TRBD1, cannot be confirmed without DNA. The CDR3 length is 14 residues. Germline CDR1 and CDR2: MDHEN and SYDVKM. This chain's CDR3 is CASSPGQFNYGYTF.

The chain employs TRBV7-9 and TRBJ2-3; the D gene TCRdb calls, TRBD1, cannot be checked with no DNA. In germline, CDR1 is SEHNR, CDR2 FQNEAQ (reference sequence). This CDR3 contains 13 residues. CDR3 in amino acids: CASFPGRGYTQYF.

The J gene is TRBJ1-2, the V gene TRBV29-1; TCRdb indicates TRBD1, and absent DNA this call remains unverified. The CDR3 has 12 amino acids. Germline V gives CDR1 SQVTM, CDR2 ANQGSEA. The CDR3 loop is CSGSGGGGGYTF.

The genes are TRBV20-1 and TRBJ2-5; TCRdb proposes TRBD2, but this gene call is untestable without DNA. The CDR3 has 13 amino acids. CDR1 is DFQATT and CDR2 is SNEGSKA in the germline V gene (reference sequence). CDR3 amino acids: CSAPRLARETQYF.

This CDR3 reads CASSLPRTETQYF. This chain connects TRBV7-8 to TRBJ2-5; TCRdb indicates TRBD1, and absent DNA this call remains unverified. The germline V gene encodes CDR1 SGHVS and CDR2 FQNEAQ. The CDR3 consists of 13 residues.

The chain has TRBV9 and TRBJ2-3; TCRdb designates TRBD2, a call that cannot be tested without DNA. Germline V gives CDR1 SGDLS, CDR2 YYNGEE. This CDR3 spans 15 amino acids. The CDR3 loop reads CASSGGLAGADTQYF. Full variable domain (remainder filled in from reference TRBV9 and TRBJ2-3): DSGVTQTPKHLITATGQRVTLRCSPRSGDLSVYWYQQSLDQGLQFLIQYYNGEERAKGNILERFSAQQFPDLHSELNLSSLELGDSALYFCASSGGLAGADTQYFGPGTRLTVL.

V usage is TRBV20-1 and J usage is TRBJ2-1. Germline CDR1 and CDR2: DFQATT and SNEGSKA (reference sequence). This CDR3 comprises 14 residues. This CDR3 is CSATFPWTYNEQFF.

J is TRBJ2-2 and V is TRBV24-1; there is no DNA to check the TCRdb D call of TRBD1. Germline V gives CDR1 KGHDR, CDR2 SFDVKD. This CDR3 spans 16 amino acids. CDR3 loop: CGTSDGGTGLTGELFF.

This chain uses TRBV12-3 or TRBV12-4 with TRBJ1-6; the D call from TCRdb, TRBD1, cannot be confirmed without DNA. The CDR3 is 12 amino acids. The CDR3 loop is CASRPQGLPLHF.

This chain joins TRBV5-1 and TRBJ2-3; there is no DNA to check the TCRdb D call of TRBD2. The germline V gene has CDR1 SGHRS and CDR2 YFSETQ. The CDR3 has 16 residues. The CDR3 reads CASSFSLSGGSDTQYF.

The chain is built from TRBV9 and TRBJ1-1. The CDR3 loop spans 16 amino acids. Germline V CDR1 and CDR2: SGDLS, YYNGEE. The CDR3 sequence: CASSDNVGGGFAEAFF.

The chain has TRBV6-1 and TRBJ2-3; there is no DNA to check the TCRdb D call of TRBD1. The CDR3 runs 14 residues. Per the germline V gene, CDR1 is MNHNS and CDR2 is SASEGT. CDR3 in amino acids: CASTPYTSTDTQYF.

The gene calls are TRBV20-1 and TRBJ2-3; the D gene TCRdb calls, TRBD2, cannot be checked with no DNA. CDR3 length: 16 residues. Germline V gives CDR1 DFQATT, CDR2 SNEGSKA (reference sequence). The CDR3 reads CSAASGSTSGSATQYF.